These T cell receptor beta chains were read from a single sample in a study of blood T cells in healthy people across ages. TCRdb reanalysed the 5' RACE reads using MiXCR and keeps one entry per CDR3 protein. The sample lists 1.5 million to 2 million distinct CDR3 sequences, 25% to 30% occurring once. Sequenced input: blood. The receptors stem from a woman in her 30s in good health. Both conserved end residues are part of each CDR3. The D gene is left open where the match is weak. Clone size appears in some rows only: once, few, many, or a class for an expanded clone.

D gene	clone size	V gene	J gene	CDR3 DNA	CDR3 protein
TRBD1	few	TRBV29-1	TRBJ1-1	TGCAGCCTACCCCCGCACAGGGGTGATGAAGCTTTCTTT	CSLPPHRGDEAFF
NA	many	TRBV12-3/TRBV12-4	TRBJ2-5	TGTGCCAGCAGCACGGGACAACAAGAGACCCAGTACTTC	CASSTGQQETQYF
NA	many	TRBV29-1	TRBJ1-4	TGCAGCGTTCTTGGTGCAGGAGAAAAACTGTTTTTT	CSVLGAGEKLFF
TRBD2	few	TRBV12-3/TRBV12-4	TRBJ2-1	TGTGCCAGCACGTTAGCGGGAGGAATTATAGATGAGCAGTTCTTC	CASTLAGGIIDEQFF
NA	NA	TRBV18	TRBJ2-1	TGTGCCAGCTCACCCGAGGGGGGCCTAGCGAATTACAATGAGCAGTTCTTC	CASSPEGGLANYNEQFF
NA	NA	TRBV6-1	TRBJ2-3	TGTGCCAGCAGTGACACCAGTAGGGGCACAGATGCGCAGTATTTT	CASSDTSRGTDAQYF
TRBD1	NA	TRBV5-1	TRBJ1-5	TGCACCAGCAGCGCCACAGGGGAAAGCAATCAGCCCCAGCATTTT	CTSSATGESNQPQHF
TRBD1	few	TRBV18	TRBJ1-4	TGTGCCAGCTCACGGGACAGGGGAGCTAATGAAAAACTGTTTTTT	CASSRDRGANEKLFF
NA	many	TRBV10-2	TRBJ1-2	TGCGCCAGCAGTGTTTCGCCCGTTAAGGGGATGTTTGGCTACACCTTC	CASSVSPVKGMFGYTF
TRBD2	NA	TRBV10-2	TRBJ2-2	TGCGCCAGCAGTGAAGCAGCGGGAGTCAACACCGGGGAGCTGTTTTTT	CASSEAAGVNTGELFF